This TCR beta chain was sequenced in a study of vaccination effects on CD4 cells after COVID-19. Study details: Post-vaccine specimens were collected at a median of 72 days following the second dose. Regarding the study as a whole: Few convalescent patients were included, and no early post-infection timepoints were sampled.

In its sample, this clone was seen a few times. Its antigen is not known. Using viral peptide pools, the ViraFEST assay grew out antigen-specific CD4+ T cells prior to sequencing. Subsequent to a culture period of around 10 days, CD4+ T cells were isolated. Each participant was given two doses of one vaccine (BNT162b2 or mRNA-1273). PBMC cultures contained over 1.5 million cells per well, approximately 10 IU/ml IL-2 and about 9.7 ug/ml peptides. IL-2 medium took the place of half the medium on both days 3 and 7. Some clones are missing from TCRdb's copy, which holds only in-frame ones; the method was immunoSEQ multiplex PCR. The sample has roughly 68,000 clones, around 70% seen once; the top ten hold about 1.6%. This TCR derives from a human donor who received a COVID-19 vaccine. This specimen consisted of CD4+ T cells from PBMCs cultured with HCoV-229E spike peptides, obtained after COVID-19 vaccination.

CDR3 DNA: TGTGCCAGCAGCCTCAGGGGGCTTGAGACCCAGTACTTC. Its translation: CASSLRGLETQYF. This chain connects TRBV25-1 to TRBJ2-5; 8 bases are a match to TRBD1. Trimming removed 6 bases from V and 5 bases from J; junction bases left unmatched: 5. This CDR3 spans 13 amino acids. Germline V gene sequence: CDR1 MGHDK, CDR2 SYGVNS.